The sequence of this T cell receptor beta chain was determined in a study of blood T cell repertoires in COVID-19. Study-wide context: Acute and convalescent COVID-19 specimens originated in the United States, Italy and Spain. From T cells, B-cell-depleted T cells, or PBMCs came the material, which was cDNA or gDNA.

Original processing notes: Amplification of reference gene primers was used by the study to estimate nucleated cell counts. Produced via immunoSEQ multiplex PCR; TCRdb's table is partial and in-frame only. D and trimming come from the DNA, and the V and J calls and clone size come from that table. The table has about 88,000 clones, approximately 92% seen once; the top ten hold roughly 4.9%. CDR1 and CDR2 (germline): LNHNV, YYDKDF (reference sequence). The trim removed 3 bases at V and 0 bases at J, leaving 8 bases unmatched. The CDR3 runs 16 residues. The source is a woman of 80 years or more with active COVID-19. Material for sequencing was peripheral blood. The chain joins TRBV15 to TRBJ2-7, with 7 nucleotides matching TRBD1. CDR3 region: CATSRDRTAASYEQYF. The CDR3 bases are TGTGCCACCAGCAGGGACAGGACAGCGGCCTCCTACGAGCAGTACTTC.